These T cell receptor beta chains were read from a single sample in a study of PD-L1 blockade in urothelial cancer. Assay used: immunoSEQ multiplex PCR; TCRdb lists only in-frame clones, some missing. The repertoire holds some 50,000 clones, with roughly 89% as singletons. Sequenced here: PBMCs, sampled around atezolizumab (anti-PD-L1) treatment. The receptors derive from a woman aged 60-75 years with urothelial cancer. Each CDR3 is given with its conserved first and last residue. Each record gives: J gene, V gene, clone size, D gene, CDR3 DNA, CDR3 protein. D genes are given only for firm matches. Clone size is given for some rows only: seen once, a few or many times, or a class if the clone is expanded.

J gene: TRBJ2-7; V gene: TRBV2; clone size: .; D gene: TRBD1; CDR3 DNA: TGTGCCAGCTCCGAGGGACAGCCACGTTCTTTTGTTGTTTTTTTC; CDR3 protein: CASSEGQPRSFVVFF
J gene: TRBJ2-5; V gene: TRBV11-3; clone size: .; D gene: .; CDR3 DNA: TGTGCCAGCAGCAAGGGGGATTCTGAGACCCAGTACTTC; CDR3 protein: CASSKGDSETQYF
J gene: TRBJ1-4; V gene: TRBV6-5; clone size: .; D gene: TRBD1; CDR3 DNA: TGTGCCAGCAGTCTTCAGGGGGCTGGGAAACTGTTTTTT; CDR3 protein: CASSLQGAGKLFF
J gene: TRBJ1-5; V gene: TRBV6-5; clone size: .; D gene: TRBD1; CDR3 DNA: TGTGCCAGCAGAACTACAGGGGATCAGCCCCAGCATTTT; CDR3 protein: CASRTTGDQPQHF
J gene: TRBJ2-7; V gene: TRBV14; clone size: once; D gene: .; CDR3 DNA: TGTGCCAGCAGCCTAAATCTGGTGGGAGGTGAGCAGTACTTC; CDR3 protein: CASSLNLVGGEQYF
J gene: TRBJ1-1; V gene: TRBV13; clone size: few; D gene: .; CDR3 DNA: TGTGCCAGCAGCCAGGGGCGGAACACTGAAGCTTTCTTT; CDR3 protein: CASSQGRNTEAFF
J gene: TRBJ1-2; V gene: TRBV19; clone size: .; D gene: .; CDR3 DNA: TGTGCCAGTACTCAACCCTCGGGGTCGGGTGCCTATGGCTACACCTTC; CDR3 protein: CASTQPSGSGAYGYTF
J gene: TRBJ2-5; V gene: TRBV11-3; clone size: .; D gene: TRBD2; CDR3 DNA: TGTGCCAGCAGTCAAGGACTAGCGCGAACCCAAGAGACCCAGTACTTC; CDR3 protein: CASSQGLARTQETQYF
J gene: TRBJ2-3; V gene: TRBV29-1; clone size: .; D gene: .; CDR3 DNA: TGCAGCGTTGGGCGGAGCACAGATACGCAGTATTTT; CDR3 protein: CSVGRSTDTQYF
J gene: TRBJ2-7; V gene: TRBV28; clone size: .; D gene: .; CDR3 DNA: TGTGCCAGCAGTTTATTCCCTAGTGCTTCCTACGAGCAGTACTTC; CDR3 protein: CASSLFPSASYEQYF
J gene: TRBJ2-7; V gene: TRBV18; clone size: .; D gene: .; CDR3 DNA: TGTGCCAGCTCACAAGGGGTATACGAGCAGTACTTC; CDR3 protein: CASSQGVYEQYF
J gene: TRBJ2-3; V gene: TRBV2; clone size: .; D gene: TRBD2; CDR3 DNA: TGTGCCAGCAGTGAAGCACGACTAGCGGGGGGGCTTAGCACAGATACGCAGTATTTT; CDR3 protein: CASSEARLAGGLSTDTQYF
J gene: TRBJ2-6; V gene: TRBV9; clone size: .; D gene: .; CDR3 DNA: TGTGCCAGCAGCGTAGCTCGGGATGCAGAGGAGTCTGGGGCCAACGTCCTGACTTTC; CDR3 protein: CASSVARDAEESGANVLTF
J gene: TRBJ2-3; V gene: TRBV5-5; clone size: .; D gene: TRBD2; CDR3 DNA: TGTGCCAGCAGCTTCGGACTAGCGGAGACAGATACGCAGTATTTT; CDR3 protein: CASSFGLAETDTQYF
J gene: TRBJ2-7; V gene: TRBV18; clone size: .; D gene: .; CDR3 DNA: TGTGCCAGCTCACCACTCCCAGGCCAGGACGAGCAGTACTTC; CDR3 protein: CASSPLPGQDEQYF
J gene: TRBJ1-2; V gene: TRBV19; clone size: .; D gene: TRBD1; CDR3 DNA: TGTGCCAGTAAGACAGGGACCTATGGCTACACCTTC; CDR3 protein: CASKTGTYGYTF
J gene: TRBJ1-1; V gene: TRBV5-1; clone size: .; D gene: .; CDR3 DNA: TGCGCCAGCAGCTTGGCAGGTATGAACACTGAAGCTTTCTTT; CDR3 protein: CASSLAGMNTEAFF
J gene: TRBJ1-2; V gene: TRBV5-1; clone size: .; D gene: .; CDR3 DNA: TGCGCCAGCAGCTTGTATGGAGGAGATAACTATGGCTACACCTTC; CDR3 protein: CASSLYGGDNYGYTF
J gene: TRBJ1-1; V gene: TRBV6-6; clone size: .; D gene: .; CDR3 DNA: TGTGCCAGCAGTTACGACAGATTGAACACTGAAGCTTTCTTT; CDR3 protein: CASSYDRLNTEAFF
J gene: TRBJ2-1; V gene: TRBV12-5; clone size: .; D gene: TRBD1; CDR3 DNA: TGTGCTAGTGGCCGAGGACAGGGGAGGGATGAGCAGTTCTTC; CDR3 protein: CASGRGQGRDEQFF
J gene: TRBJ1-2; V gene: TRBV4-3; clone size: .; D gene: TRBD1; CDR3 DNA: TGCGCCAGCAGCCAGTTGATACCCGGGACAGGGCACGGCTACACCTTC; CDR3 protein: CASSQLIPGTGHGYTF
J gene: TRBJ1-6; V gene: TRBV9; clone size: .; D gene: .; CDR3 DNA: TGTGCCAGCAGCGTAAGGGGATACTCAAATTCACCCCTCCACTTT; CDR3 protein: CASSVRGYSNSPLHF
J gene: TRBJ1-2; V gene: TRBV7-9; clone size: .; D gene: .; CDR3 DNA: TGTGCCAGCAGCTTAAGGGAAGCCAGGGTCGCCACCTTC; CDR3 protein: CASSLREARVATF
J gene: TRBJ2-7; V gene: TRBV10-2; clone size: .; D gene: TRBD2; CDR3 DNA: TGCGCCAGCAGGGACGCGACTAGCGGGGATTACGAGCAGTACTTC; CDR3 protein: CASRDATSGDYEQYF
J gene: TRBJ1-5; V gene: TRBV5-5; clone size: .; D gene: .; CDR3 DNA: TGTGCCAGCAGCTTAACAACAAATAGCAATCAGCCCCAGCATTTT; CDR3 protein: CASSLTTNSNQPQHF
J gene: TRBJ2-5; V gene: TRBV9; clone size: .; D gene: TRBD2; CDR3 DNA: TGTGCCAGCAGCGCATATCTAGCGGGAGAAGAGACCCAGTACTTC; CDR3 protein: CASSAYLAGEETQYF
J gene: TRBJ1-3; V gene: TRBV4-3; clone size: .; D gene: .; CDR3 DNA: TGCGCCAGCAGCTACACAAGGGGTAGTGGAAACACCATATATTTT; CDR3 protein: CASSYTRGSGNTIYF
J gene: TRBJ2-2; V gene: TRBV11-3; clone size: .; D gene: TRBD1; CDR3 DNA: TGTGCCAGCAGCTTAACGGACAGGGGGACCGGGGAGCTGTTTTTT; CDR3 protein: CASSLTDRGTGELFF
J gene: TRBJ2-3; V gene: TRBV4-1; clone size: .; D gene: TRBD1; CDR3 DNA: TGCGCCAGCAGCCAAGGTAAAGGGGGCCGGGCAGATACGCAGTATTTT; CDR3 protein: CASSQGKGGRADTQYF
J gene: TRBJ2-3; V gene: TRBV7-8; clone size: .; D gene: TRBD1; CDR3 DNA: TGTGCCAGCAGCACCCGGACAGGCTCCACAGATACGCAGTATTTT; CDR3 protein: CASSTRTGSTDTQYF
J gene: TRBJ2-7; V gene: TRBV5-1; clone size: .; D gene: TRBD2; CDR3 DNA: TGCGCCAGCAGCCCCGGGGGGGCGACCTACGAGCAGTACTTC; CDR3 protein: CASSPGGATYEQYF
J gene: TRBJ2-3; V gene: TRBV9; clone size: .; D gene: .; CDR3 DNA: TGTGCCAGCACCCTCGACAGTAAAAGCACAGATACGCAGTATTTT; CDR3 protein: CASTLDSKSTDTQYF
J gene: TRBJ1-1; V gene: TRBV15; clone size: .; D gene: .; CDR3 DNA: TGTGCCACCAGCCCTGGGGAAGGGGTATATACTGAAGCTTTCTTT; CDR3 protein: CATSPGEGVYTEAFF
J gene: TRBJ1-2; V gene: TRBV4-2; clone size: .; D gene: TRBD1; CDR3 DNA: TGTGCCAGCAGCCGCCTAGACAGGGGTAGTGTGTATGGCTACACCTTC; CDR3 protein: CASSRLDRGSVYGYTF
J gene: TRBJ2-3; V gene: TRBV18; clone size: once; D gene: TRBD2; CDR3 DNA: TGTGCCAGCTCACCACGGACTAGCGATGCAGATACGCAGTATTTT; CDR3 protein: CASSPRTSDADTQYF
J gene: TRBJ2-1; V gene: TRBV2; clone size: .; D gene: TRBD2; CDR3 DNA: TGTGCCAGGGCGGGTGGACTAGGGTATTACAATGAGCAGTTCTTC; CDR3 protein: CARAGGLGYYNEQFF
J gene: TRBJ2-3; V gene: TRBV9; clone size: .; D gene: .; CDR3 DNA: TGTGCCAGCAGCGTAGGACAGGTTTCAGATACGCAGTATTTT; CDR3 protein: CASSVGQVSDTQYF
J gene: TRBJ1-5; V gene: TRBV19; clone size: .; D gene: .; CDR3 DNA: TGTGCCAGTAGTACCATTCGGACAGTTATGAATCAGCCCCAGCATTTT; CDR3 protein: CASSTIRTVMNQPQHF
J gene: TRBJ2-1; V gene: TRBV15; clone size: .; D gene: .; CDR3 DNA: TGTGCCACCAGCACCCGTACAGACAGGCTCAGCAATGAGCAGTTCTTC; CDR3 protein: CATSTRTDRLSNEQFF
J gene: TRBJ1-3; V gene: TRBV19; clone size: .; D gene: .; CDR3 DNA: TGTGCCAGTTCGTGGTCAGATCACTCTGGAAACACCATATATTTT; CDR3 protein: CASSWSDHSGNTIYF
J gene: TRBJ2-5; V gene: TRBV7-9; clone size: .; D gene: .; CDR3 DNA: TGTGCCAGCAGCTTAGAACGGGAGAGAGAGACCCAGTACTTC; CDR3 protein: CASSLERERETQYF
J gene: TRBJ2-7; V gene: TRBV5-4; clone size: .; D gene: TRBD1; CDR3 DNA: TGTGCCAGCAGCTACGACAGGGGGCGGGAGCAGTACTTC; CDR3 protein: CASSYDRGREQYF
J gene: TRBJ2-5; V gene: TRBV28; clone size: .; D gene: TRBD1; CDR3 DNA: TGTGCCAGCAGTTTCCCAAAGGACAGGGGGATAAGGAGTCCAGAGACCCAGTACTTC; CDR3 protein: CASSFPKDRGIRSPETQYF
J gene: TRBJ2-3; V gene: TRBV6-6; clone size: .; D gene: TRBD1; CDR3 DNA: TGTGCCAGCAGTTACTTGGCAGGGGGTGGCACAGATACGCAGTATTTT; CDR3 protein: CASSYLAGGGTDTQYF
J gene: TRBJ1-1; V gene: TRBV7-6; clone size: .; D gene: .; CDR3 DNA: TGTGCCAGCAGCTCCACACGGAACACTGAAGCTTTCTTT; CDR3 protein: CASSSTRNTEAFF
J gene: TRBJ1-1; V gene: TRBV7-9; clone size: .; D gene: .; CDR3 DNA: TGTGCCAGCAGCTTAGAGGCGGGTACTGAAGCTTTCTTT; CDR3 protein: CASSLEAGTEAFF
J gene: TRBJ2-3; V gene: TRBV4-3; clone size: .; D gene: TRBD2; CDR3 DNA: TGCGCCAGCAGCCAGGTTTGGGCGGGGGGGGAGGGCCGGGGAGATACGCAGTATTTT; CDR3 protein: CASSQVWAGGEGRGDTQYF
J gene: TRBJ2-7; V gene: TRBV6-1; clone size: .; D gene: .; CDR3 DNA: TGTGCCAGCAGCATCGAGGCTAGCTACGAGCAGTACTTC; CDR3 protein: CASSIEASYEQYF
J gene: TRBJ2-2; V gene: TRBV7-3; clone size: .; D gene: TRBD2; CDR3 DNA: TGTGCCAGCAGCCGGGGGACTAGCGGGGGTGCCGGGGAGCTGTTTTTT; CDR3 protein: CASSRGTSGGAGELFF
J gene: TRBJ2-5; V gene: TRBV27; clone size: .; D gene: .; CDR3 DNA: TGTGCCAGCCAATTGCACTCGTACCAAGAGACCCAGTACTTC; CDR3 protein: CASQLHSYQETQYF
J gene: TRBJ2-3; V gene: TRBV19; clone size: once; D gene: .; CDR3 DNA: TGTGCCAGTAAGGGGGTAGAGGGGGGCACAGATACGCAGTATTTT; CDR3 protein: CASKGVEGGTDTQYF
J gene: TRBJ2-7; V gene: TRBV19; clone size: few; D gene: .; CDR3 DNA: TGTGCCAGTAGTAACCGGGAGTACTCCTACGAGCAGTACTTC; CDR3 protein: CASSNREYSYEQYF